Shown below are 5 T cell receptor beta chains from a single sample sequenced in a study of blood T cell repertoires in COVID-19. The repertoire was sequenced with immunoSEQ multiplex PCR; TCRdb's copy has only in-frame clones and lacks some. The table shows some 140,000 clones, with approximately 80% occurring only once. The sample was peripheral blood. These receptors originate from an elderly man with acute or convalescent COVID-19.

The gene calls are TRBV2 and TRBJ2-1; 10 bases match TRBD2. This CDR3 has 14 residues. Germline lookup yields CDR1 SNHLY and CDR2 FYNNEI. Germline trimming cut 8 bases from V and 7 bases from J; bases unmatched to any gene: 8. The CDR3 spells CASDVAGGRNEQFF. CDR3 nucleotide sequence: TGTGCCAGCGATGTAGCGGGGGGAAGGAATGAGCAGTTCTTC.

J is TRBJ1-5 and V is TRBV5-1, with D possibly matching TRBD1 (6 bases). V lost 4 bases, J lost 4 bases, and 12 bases lay in between. This CDR3 is 14 amino acids long. The germline V gene encodes CDR1 SGHRS and CDR2 YFSETQ. The CDR3 sequence is CASSPSGDNQPQHF. The CDR3 coding sequence is TGCGCCAGCAGCCCCTCAGGGGATAATCAGCCCCAGCATTTT. The full variable domain, its missing parts supplied by reference TRBV5-1 and TRBJ1-5, is KAGVTQTPRYLIKTRGQQVTLSCSPISGHRSVSWYQQTPGQGLQFLFEYFSETQRNKGNFPGRFSGRQFSNSRSEMNVSTLELGDSALYLCASSPSGDNQPQHFGDGTRLSIL.

CDR3 coding DNA: TGTGCCAGTACCAGGGGCTTGGGGTCTGAAGCTTTCTTT. Translating it yields CASTRGLGSEAFF. The V gene is TRBV6-5, the J gene TRBJ1-1; tentative D call: TRBD1 (6 bases). CDR3 size: 13 residues. V gave up 9 bases and J gave up 6 bases, with 17 bases separating them. Looked up from germline, CDR1 is MNHEY and CDR2 is SVGAGI.

V and J are TRBV29-1 and TRBJ2-7; maybe TRBD1 (7 bases). The CDR3 consists of 12 residues. Germline assignment: CDR1 SQVTM and CDR2 ANQGSEA. Trimming took 7 bases from V and 3 from J, leaving 13 bases between them. This CDR3 reads CSASGGLYEQYF. The CDR3, as DNA: TGCAGCGCCTCAGGGGGACTCTACGAGCAGTACTTC.

The chain uses TRBV6-6 and TRBJ1-4, with a weak D call TRBD1 (5 bases). The germline CDR1 and CDR2 sequences are MNHNY and SVGAGI (reference sequence). Trimming took off 0 bases at V and 4 bases at J, with 9 bases between the two ends. The length of the CDR3 is 15 residues. Here the CDR3 reads CASSYSWDFNEKLFF. The DNA of the CDR3 is TGTGCCAGCAGTTACTCTTGGGACTTTAATGAAAAACTGTTTTTT.